This T cell receptor (beta chain) derives from a study of T cell responses to AZD1222 COVID-19 vaccine. Study results and caveats: Spike-wide coverage was observed for vaccine-associated CD4 TCRs, with dominant responses at 160-218 and 743-854. In a largely white British group with more females than males, clonal diversity was possibly underestimated.

Here immunoSEQ multiplex PCR was the method, and the copy in TCRdb shows in-frame clones only, minus some. The table has about 120,000 clones, around 92% seen once; the top ten hold about 1.1%. V trimming: 1 base; J trimming: 8 bases; junction bases outside the gene matches: 14. CDR1 is SGHDN, CDR2 FVKESK, per germline. The CDR3 runs 17 residues. A word on this clone: The target antigen is unknown.

This clonotype originated in an adult in good health. V is TRBV14 and J is TRBJ1-2; 9 nucleotides align to TRBD1. This specimen was peripheral blood, taken on day 0 of AZD1222 vaccination. CDR3 sequence (DNA): TGTGCCAGCAGCCAAGGGCGACAGGGGGTTTTAGTGGAAGGCTACACCTTC. Translation gives CASSQGRQGVLVEGYTF.